This T cell receptor beta chain was profiled in a study of blood T cell repertoires in COVID-19. Turning to the study itself: The origin of the acute and convalescent COVID-19 samples was the United States, Italy and Spain.

CDR3 length: 13 residues. With 2 bases removed from V and 3 bases from J, the gap between germline ends came to 5 bases. Germline assignment: CDR1 MDHEN and CDR2 SYDVKM. As originally analysed: Amplification from reference gene primers served as the basis for estimated nucleated cell counts. Using immunoSEQ multiplex PCR, the repertoire was profiled, and TCRdb retains in-frame clones only, with some absent. V and J calls and clone size come straight from that table; D and trimming were deduced from the DNA. The data hold around 110,000 clones, with 75% to 95% observed a single time. This receptor was identified in a human donor with active COVID-19. The donor label of this sample is uncertain. This chain connects TRBV28 to TRBJ1-3; no clear D. Sequencing was done on a sample of peripheral blood. DNA of the CDR3: TGTGCCAGCAGTTTAGCGAATGGAAACACCATATATTTT. Translation gives CASSLANGNTIYF.